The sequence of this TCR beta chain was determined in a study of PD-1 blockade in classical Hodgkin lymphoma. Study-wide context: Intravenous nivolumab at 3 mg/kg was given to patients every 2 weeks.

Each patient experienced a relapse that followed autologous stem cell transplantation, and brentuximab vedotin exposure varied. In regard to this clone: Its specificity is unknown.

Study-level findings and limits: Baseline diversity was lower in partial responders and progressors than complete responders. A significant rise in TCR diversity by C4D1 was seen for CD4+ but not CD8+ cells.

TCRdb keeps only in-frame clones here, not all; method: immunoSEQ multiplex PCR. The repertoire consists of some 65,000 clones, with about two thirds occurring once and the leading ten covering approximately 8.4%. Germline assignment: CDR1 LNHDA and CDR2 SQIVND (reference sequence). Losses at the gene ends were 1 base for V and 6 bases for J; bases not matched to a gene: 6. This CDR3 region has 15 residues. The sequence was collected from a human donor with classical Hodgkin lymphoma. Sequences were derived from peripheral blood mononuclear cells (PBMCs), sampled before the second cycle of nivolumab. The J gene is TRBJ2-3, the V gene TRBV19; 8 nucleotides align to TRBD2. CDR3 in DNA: TGTGCCAGTAGTATAGGAACGGGACTAGTGGATACGCAGTATTTT. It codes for CASSIGTGLVDTQYF.